These 2 T cell receptor beta chains came from one sample sequenced in a study of shared clonotypes between healthy human individuals. The method was immunoSEQ multiplex PCR; TCRdb's version includes in-frame clones alone and lacks a portion of them. The sample contains about 820,000 clones, nearly 95% of which appear only once. As defined, naive CD8 cells were CD45RO-negative and positively selected for CCR7, with terminally differentiated effector memory CD45RA+ cells excluded. Sequencing used naive CD8+ T cells sorted from blood. The receptors were sampled from a man aged 25-45 years in good health.

A remark on this clone: Different DNA sequences within this sample yield the same CDR3. The CDR3 nucleotides are TGCGCCAGCAGCCCCGGGACTAGCGGCTACGAGCAGTACTTC. This gives the protein CASSPGTSGYEQYF. The chain employs TRBV4-3 and TRBJ2-7, with 11 bases fitting TRBD2. The CDR3 is 14 residues long. In germline, CDR1 is LGHNA, CDR2 YSLEER. With V trimmed by 4 bases and J by 3 bases, 2 bases remained unmatched.

This rearrangement joins TRBV25-1 to TRBJ2-7; D assignment may be TRBD1 or TRBD2 (5 bases each). The CDR3 is made up of 14 amino acids. The V end lost 6 bases, the J end lost 4 bases, and 16 bases lay between the germline ends. CDR1 MGHDK and CDR2 SYGVNS come from the germline V gene. CDR3 DNA: TGTGCCAGCAGCGGACACGCGGGTGGGTACGAGCAGTACTTC. It encodes CASSGHAGGYEQYF.